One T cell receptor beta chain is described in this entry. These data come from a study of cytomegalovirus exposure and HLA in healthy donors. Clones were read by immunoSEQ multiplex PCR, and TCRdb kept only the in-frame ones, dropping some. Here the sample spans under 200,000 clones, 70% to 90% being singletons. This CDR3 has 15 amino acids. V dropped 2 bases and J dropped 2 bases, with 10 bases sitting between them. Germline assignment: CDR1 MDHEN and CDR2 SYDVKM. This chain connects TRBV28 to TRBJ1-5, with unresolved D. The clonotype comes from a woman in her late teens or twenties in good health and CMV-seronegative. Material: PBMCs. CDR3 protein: CASSLRDAGNQPQHF. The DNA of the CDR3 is TGTGCCAGCAGTTTACGGGATGCTGGCAATCAGCCCCAGCATTTT.